The sequence of this T cell receptor (beta chain) was determined in a study of blood T cell repertoires in COVID-19. Background on the study: There were acute and convalescent COVID-19 samples, and they came from the United States, Italy and Spain.

The germline CDR1 and CDR2 sequences are KGHDR and SFDVKD. V lost 3 bases and J lost 8, with 18 bases in between. CDR3 length: 15 amino acids. The authors' processing: Estimated nucleated cell counts came from reference gene primer amplification. Only in-frame clones appear in the TCRdb table, and some are missing; sequencing was by immunoSEQ multiplex PCR. From that table come the V and J calls and clone size; the DNA was used to work out D and trimming. The sample carries around 260,000 clones, about 85% recorded once. The chain employs TRBV24-1 and TRBJ1-2, with D perhaps matching TRBD1 (5 bases). Material: peripheral blood. The TCR comes from a human donor with COVID-19, enrolled during active disease. The donor label of this sample is uncertain. CDR3 region: CATSDPLNPGQGYTF. CDR3 nucleotide sequence: TGTGCCACCAGTGATCCACTGAACCCAGGGCAGGGCTACACCTTC.